This TCR beta chain was profiled in a study of blood T cells in healthy people across ages. This clonotype appeared a few times. The antigen is unknown. General study results and limits: A roughly linear age-dependent decrease characterized TCR beta diversity per million T cells. Nothing was known about donor CMV status, and this possibly confounded expanded clonotype changes.

Per-sample PBMC isolation yielded at least 7 million cells. Combining a sample-barcoded 5' primer with a J-beta primer mix, a second PCR ran for about 7 to 12 cycles. Any given sample supplied a minimum of 3 million CDR3-containing paired-end reads. One entry per CDR3 protein, called by TCRdb with MiXCR from the 5' RACE reads. Here the sample spans about a million distinct CDR3 sequences, more than 30% being singletons. The specimen was blood. The TCR sequence derives from a man between 18 and 35 years old in good health.

The CDR3 loop reads CASSLGTINEQFF. The CDR3 DNA sequence: TGCGCCAGCAGCTTGGGGACGATCAATGAGCAGTTCTTC. The chain links TRBV5-1 to TRBJ2-1; D not resolved. This CDR3 region has 13 residues. Per germline, CDR1 SGHRS and CDR2 YFSETQ. Trimming left V 0 bases short and J 6 bases short, with 7 bases between.